This T cell receptor beta chain was captured in a study of blood T cell repertoires in COVID-19. The protocol was immunoSEQ multiplex PCR, while the TCRdb copy is restricted to in-frame clones and leaves out a portion. The table has fewer than 130,000 clones, roughly 87% seen once; the top ten hold more than 4.5%. Germline assignment: CDR1 SNHLY and CDR2 FYNNEI. The CDR3 runs 12 residues. V gave up 8 bases and J gave up 8 bases, with 15 bases separating them. This clonotype originated in a human donor in a cohort sampled during active COVID-19. The chain carries TRBV2 and TRBJ1-2, with D tentatively TRBD1 (6 bases). The sample was peripheral blood. The CDR3 loop is CASGRDIEGYTF. The CDR3 coding sequence is TGTGCCAGCGGCAGGGACATTGAAGGCTACACCTTC.